Listed below are T cell receptor beta chains from one sample, sequenced in a study of radiation and T cells in renal cell carcinoma. This table comes from immunoSEQ multiplex PCR, and its TCRdb copy is limited to in-frame clones, with some not included. The sample holds 130,000 or so clones, 75% to 90% seen once. Sequenced here: blood, sampled from a patient whose treatment included radiotherapy and nephrectomy. The receptors shown here come from a woman aged 45-65 years with renal cell carcinoma. CDR3s include the opening cysteine and the closing phenylalanine or tryptophan. The D gene is left open where the match is weak. Clone sizes are given selectively: once, few, many, or a class where the clone is expanded.

>15|few|TRBV7-9|NA|TRBJ1-6
TGTGCCAGCAGCCCAGAGGGCCAGACTAATTCACCCCTCCACTTT
CASSPEGQTNSPLHF
>14|NA|TRBV6-1|TRBD1|TRBJ1-4
TGTGCCAGCGGGCCGGGACAGAACAATGAAAAACTGTTTTTT
CASGPGQNNEKLFF
>14|few|TRBV5-1|NA|TRBJ1-4
TGCGCCAGCAGCTTGGGGGACACTAATGAAAAACTGTTTTTT
CASSLGDTNEKLFF
>17|NA|TRBV9|TRBD1|TRBJ1-5
TGTGCCAGCAGCGTAGGACCCGGGACAGGGGGCAATCAGCCCCAGCATTTT
CASSVGPGTGGNQPQHF
>15|NA|TRBV4-1|NA|TRBJ2-2
TGCGCCAGCAGCCCAGAATGGGGGATCACCGGGGAGCTGTTTTTT
CASSPEWGITGELFF
>16|NA|TRBV10-3|TRBD1|TRBJ1-2
TGTGCCATCAGCTCCTCCGGACAGGGACCAGCATATGGCTACACCTTC
CAISSSGQGPAYGYTF
>14|NA|TRBV18|NA|TRBJ2-7
TGTGCCAGCTCACAATTTTTAAGCTCCTACGAGCAGTACTTC
CASSQFLSSYEQYF
>11|NA|TRBV6-6|NA|TRBJ2-1
TGTGCCAGCAGCTTGACAGGAGAGCAGTTCTTC
CASSLTGEQFF
>16|NA|TRBV5-1|NA|TRBJ2-7
TGCGCCAGCAGCCCCTGGGCGGGTTTCGAGATCGACGAGCAGTACTTC
CASSPWAGFEIDEQYF
>14|NA|TRBV10-3|TRBD2|TRBJ2-5
TGTGCCATCAGGGGACTAGCGGACCAAGAGACCCAGTACTTC
CAIRGLADQETQYF
>15|few|TRBV7-2|NA|TRBJ1-1
TGTGCCAGCAGCTCCGTGGGTCGAGAGAACACTGAAGCTTTCTTT
CASSSVGRENTEAFF
>13|NA|TRBV27|NA|TRBJ1-5
TGTGCCAGCAGTTTATCCGGGAATCAGCCCCAGCATTTT
CASSLSGNQPQHF
>15|NA|TRBV4-3|TRBD1|TRBJ2-7
TGCGCCAGCAGCCAGCAGACAGGGATATTTTACGAGCAGTACTTC
CASSQQTGIFYEQYF
>15|NA|TRBV6-5|TRBD2|TRBJ2-1
TGTGCCAGCAGCCCGGGGGGGGCCCCCGCGGTAGAGCAGTTCTTC
CASSPGGAPAVEQFF
>15|NA|TRBV30|NA|TRBJ2-1
TGTGCCTGGGGCCAGGGAAGCCCCAACTACAATGAGCAGTTCTTC
CAWGQGSPNYNEQFF
>13|NA|TRBV29-1|TRBD1|TRBJ1-1
TGCAGCGCCACAGGGGGCAGGGACACTGAAGCTTTCTTT
CSATGGRDTEAFF
>13|NA|TRBV19|TRBD2|TRBJ2-3
TGTGCCTCCCTAGCGGGGAACACAGATACGCAGTATTTT
CASLAGNTDTQYF
>14|NA|TRBV4-3|NA|TRBJ1-5
TGCGCCAGCAGCCAAGCAGTTAGCAATCAGCCCCAGCATTTT
CASSQAVSNQPQHF
>15|NA|TRBV12-1|NA|TRBJ2-1
TGTGCCAGCAGCCGGGAGGTAGCGGCCGTTCATGAGCAGTTCTTC
CASSREVAAVHEQFF
>16|once|TRBV28|NA|TRBJ1-5
TGTGCCAGCAGTCCTGGGACTGCCTATAGCAATCAGCCCCAGCATTTT
CASSPGTAYSNQPQHF
>15|few|TRBV25-1|TRBD1|TRBJ1-5
TGTGCCAGCAGTGACCCCGGGACAGACAATCAGCCCCAGCATTTT
CASSDPGTDNQPQHF
>14|NA|TRBV7-2|TRBD1|TRBJ2-5
TGTGCCAGCAGCTTCAGGGGGTCCCAAGAGACCCAGTACTTC
CASSFRGSQETQYF
>14|NA|TRBV7-6|NA|TRBJ1-5
TGTGCCAGCAGCTTAGGGGGGGTCCGCCAGCCCCAGCATTTT
CASSLGGVRQPQHF
>15|NA|TRBV6-5|TRBD2|TRBJ2-3
TGTGCCAGCAGGACTAGCGGGAGTATCACAGATACGCAGTATTTT
CASRTSGSITDTQYF
>15|NA|TRBV2|NA|TRBJ2-2
TGTGCCAGCAGTGCGGGCGGGCTGAACACCGGGGAGCTGTTTTTT
CASSAGGLNTGELFF
>15|NA|TRBV7-8|NA|TRBJ1-1
TGTGCCAGCAGCGCCGGAGACAGCCGGAACACTGAAGCTTTCTTT
CASSAGDSRNTEAFF
>15|NA|TRBV9|TRBD2|TRBJ2-7
TGTGCCAGCAGCGTATCAGGTAGAGGGGAGGGCGAGCAGTACTTC
CASSVSGRGEGEQYF